The clone carrying this TCR beta chain appeared a few times. Its specificity is not known. This sample is drawn from a study of vaccination effects on CD4 cells after COVID-19. The V gene's germline CDR1 is SNHLY and CDR2 FYNNEI. The CDR3 is made up of 14 amino acids. V dropped 5 bases and J dropped 0 bases, with 11 bases sitting between them. Assay: immunoSEQ multiplex PCR; the TCRdb copy retains only in-frame clones and omits some. The sample consists of approximately 50,000 clones, roughly three quarters of them appearing once. Sequencing in the ViraFEST assay came after antigen-specific CD4+ T cells had been expanded with viral peptide pools, which were used to stimulate PBMC. Culturing for about ten days preceded CD4+ T cell isolation. Absence of prior SARS-CoV-2 infection characterized the vaccine recipients, who showed negative nucleocapsid antibodies. Half-medium exchanges with IL-2 medium took place on days 3 and 7.

Overall study results and limits: Only a few convalescent patients and no early post-infection timepoints featured in the study.

The chain combines TRBV2 with TRBJ2-7; D is possibly TRBD2 (6 bases). The source of this sequence is a human donor who received a COVID-19 vaccine. The sequencing used CD4+ T cells from PBMCs cultured with HCoV-OC43 spike peptides, collected before COVID-19 vaccination. The subset: HCoV-OC43 spike overlapping peptide pool stimulation. The CDR3 is CASSREAVSYEQYV. DNA for the CDR3: TGTGCCAGCAGTAGGGAGGCGGTCTCCTACGAGCAGTACGTC.